What follows describes a single T cell receptor beta chain. What it binds is unknown. Looked up from germline, CDR1 is SGDLS and CDR2 is YYNGEE. The CDR3 sequence is 14 residues long. V shed 0 bases and J 7 bases; nucleotides not matched to a gene: 4. The investigators reverse transcribed all of the isolated RNA, so they sequenced expressed TCRB transcripts. Naive, central memory and regulatory T cell samples yielded around 3.5 million reads on average. Data came from immunoSEQ multiplex PCR; TCRdb stores just in-frame clones and leaves some out. The sample carries about 350,000 clones, roughly a fifth recorded once. The sample comes from a study of beta chain features in type 1 diabetes. Findings of the study overall: For type 1 diabetes patients, VDJ junctions showed fewer insertions and more deletions. Possible PCR preference for shorter templates applied equally to patients and controls.

The receptor's source is a woman aged 18-29 years in good health. The specimen sequenced was naive CD4+ T cells from blood. This rearrangement joins TRBV9 to TRBJ2-1, with TRBD1 matching over 7 bases. The CDR3 spells CASSVDSRGNEQFF. Written as DNA, the CDR3 is TGTGCCAGCAGCGTAGACTCCAGGGGGAATGAGCAGTTCTTC. Based on the CDR3 plus reference TRBV9 and TRBJ2-1, the full variable domain is DSGVTQTPKHLITATGQRVTLRCSPRSGDLSVYWYQQSLDQGLQFLIQYYNGEERAKGNILERFSAQQFPDLHSELNLSSLELGDSALYFCASSVDSRGNEQFFGPGTRLTVL.